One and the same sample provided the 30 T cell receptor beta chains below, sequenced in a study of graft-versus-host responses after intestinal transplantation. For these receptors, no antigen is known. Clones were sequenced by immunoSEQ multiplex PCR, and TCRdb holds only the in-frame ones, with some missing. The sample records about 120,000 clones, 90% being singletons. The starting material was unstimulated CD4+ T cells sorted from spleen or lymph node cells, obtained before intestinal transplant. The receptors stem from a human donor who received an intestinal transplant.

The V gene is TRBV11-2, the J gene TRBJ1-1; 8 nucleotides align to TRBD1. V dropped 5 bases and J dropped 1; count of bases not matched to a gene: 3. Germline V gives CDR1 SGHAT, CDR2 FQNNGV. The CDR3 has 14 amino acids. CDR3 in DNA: TGTGCCAGCAGCCCCGGGACAGGGAACACTGAAGCTTTCTTT. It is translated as CASSPGTGNTEAFF.

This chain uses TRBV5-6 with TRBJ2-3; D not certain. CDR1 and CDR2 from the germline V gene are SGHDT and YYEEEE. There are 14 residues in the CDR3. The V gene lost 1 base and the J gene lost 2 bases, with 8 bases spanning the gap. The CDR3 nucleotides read TGTGCCAGCAGCTTGAGGTGGGCCACAGATACGCAGTATTTT. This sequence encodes CASSLRWATDTQYF. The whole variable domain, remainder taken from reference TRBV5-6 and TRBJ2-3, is DAGVTQSPTHLIKTRGQQVTLRCSPKSGHDTVSWYQQALGQGPQFIFQYYEEEERQRGNFPDRFSGHQFPNYSSELNVNALLLGDSALYLCASSLRWATDTQYFGPGTRLTVL.

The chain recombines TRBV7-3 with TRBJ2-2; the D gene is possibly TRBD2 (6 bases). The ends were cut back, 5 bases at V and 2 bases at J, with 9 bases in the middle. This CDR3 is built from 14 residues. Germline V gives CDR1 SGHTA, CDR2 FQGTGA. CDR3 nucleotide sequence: TGTGCCAGCAGCCTCGGACTAAACACCGGGGAGCTGTTTTTT. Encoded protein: CASSLGLNTGELFF. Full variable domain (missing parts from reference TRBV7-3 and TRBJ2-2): GAGVSQTPSNKVTEKGKYVELRCDPISGHTALYWYRQSLGQGPEFLIYFQGTGAADDSGLPNDRFFAVRPEGSVSTLKIQRTERGDSAVYLCASSLGLNTGELFFGEGSRLTVL.

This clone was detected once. This chain's CDR3 is CASSTDRVLHF. The CDR3 bases are TGTGCCAGTAGTACGGACAGGGTTCTGCATTTT. This chain links TRBV19 with TRBJ1-5; 8 bases map to TRBD1. Germline-derived CDR1 and CDR2 are LNHDA and SQIVND (reference sequence). V shed 4 bases and J 15 bases; nucleotides not matched to a gene: 5. This CDR3 contains 11 residues.

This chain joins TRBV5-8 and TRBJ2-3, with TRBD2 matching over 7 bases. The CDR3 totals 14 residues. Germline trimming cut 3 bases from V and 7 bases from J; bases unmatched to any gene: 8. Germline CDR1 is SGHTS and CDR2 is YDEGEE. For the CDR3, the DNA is TGTGCCAGCAGCTCAACGACTAGCCCCCATACGCAGTATTTT. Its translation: CASSSTTSPHTQYF.

DNA for the CDR3: TGTGCCAGCAGCTTCGGCTGGGGCTCCTTTATCACAGATACGCAGTATTTT. This gives the protein CASSFGWGSFITDTQYF. The rearrangement joins TRBV7-9 to TRBJ2-3; D is perhaps TRBD1 (5 bases). Germline values: CDR1 SEHNR, CDR2 FQNEAQ (reference sequence). The V end lost 3 bases, the J end lost 2 bases, and 18 bases lay between the germline ends. The CDR3 is made up of 17 amino acids.

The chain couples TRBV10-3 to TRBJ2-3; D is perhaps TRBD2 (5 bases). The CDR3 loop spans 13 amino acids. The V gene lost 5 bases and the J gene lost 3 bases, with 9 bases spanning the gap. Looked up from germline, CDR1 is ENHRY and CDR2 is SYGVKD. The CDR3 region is CAISREFTDTQYF. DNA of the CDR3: TGTGCCATCAGTAGGGAGTTTACAGATACGCAGTATTTT.

The CDR3 spells CASSKQSGTGINEQFF. In nucleotides, the CDR3 is TGTGCCAGCAGCAAACAATCCGGGACAGGGATCAATGAGCAGTTCTTC. V usage is TRBV7-2 and J usage is TRBJ2-1; 9 nucleotides align to TRBD1. The CDR3 runs 16 residues. Unmatched junction bases numbered 11, after V lost 5 bases and J lost 6 bases. Germline V gene data show CDR1 as SGHTA and CDR2 as FQGNSA.

The CDR3 bases are TGTGCCAGCAACTTTCGATCGGGAGGCCGCACCGGGGAGCTGTTTTTT. It is translated as CASNFRSGGRTGELFF. The chain is built from TRBV11-2 and TRBJ2-2; TRBD2 aligns across 7 bases. With V trimmed by 7 bases and J by 4 bases, 12 bases remained unmatched. Germline V gives CDR1 SGHAT, CDR2 FQNNGV. CDR3 length equals 16 residues.

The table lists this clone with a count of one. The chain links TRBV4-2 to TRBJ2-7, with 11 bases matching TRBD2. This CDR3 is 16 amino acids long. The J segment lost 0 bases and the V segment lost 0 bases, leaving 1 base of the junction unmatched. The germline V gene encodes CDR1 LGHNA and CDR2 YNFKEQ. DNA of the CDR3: TGTGCCAGCAGCCAAGATACTAGCGGGAGCTCCTACGAGCAGTACTTC. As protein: CASSQDTSGSSYEQYF.

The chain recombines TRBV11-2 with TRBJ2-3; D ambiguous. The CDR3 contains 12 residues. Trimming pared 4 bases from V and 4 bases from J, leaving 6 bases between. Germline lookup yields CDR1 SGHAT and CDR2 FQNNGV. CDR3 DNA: TGTGCCAGCAGCTCGGTGGCAGATACGCAGTATTTT. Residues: CASSSVADTQYF.

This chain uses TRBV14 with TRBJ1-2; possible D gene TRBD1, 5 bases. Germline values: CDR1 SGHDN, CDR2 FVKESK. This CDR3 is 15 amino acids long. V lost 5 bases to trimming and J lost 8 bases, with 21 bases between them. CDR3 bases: TGTGCCAGCAGCAATTCCCCTTGGCAGGGTGGAGGCTACACCTTC. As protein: CASSNSPWQGGGYTF. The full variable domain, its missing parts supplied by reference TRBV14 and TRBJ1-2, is EAGVTQFPSHSVIEKGQTVTLRCDPISGHDNLYWYRRVMGKEIKFLLHFVKESKQDESGMPNNRFLAERTGGTYSTLKVQPAELEDSGVYFCASSNSPWQGGGYTFGSGTRLTVV.

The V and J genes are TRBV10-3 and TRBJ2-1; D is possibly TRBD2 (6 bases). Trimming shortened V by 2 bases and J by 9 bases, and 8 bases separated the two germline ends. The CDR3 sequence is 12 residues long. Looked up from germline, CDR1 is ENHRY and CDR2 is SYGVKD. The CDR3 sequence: CAISERGFEQFF. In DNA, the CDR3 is TGTGCCATCAGTGAGCGGGGGTTTGAGCAGTTCTTC.

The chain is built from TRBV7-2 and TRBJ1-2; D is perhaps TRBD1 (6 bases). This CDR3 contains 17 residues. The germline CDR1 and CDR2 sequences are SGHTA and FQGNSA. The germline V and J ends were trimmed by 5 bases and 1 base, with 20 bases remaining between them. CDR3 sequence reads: CASSRSTGYQNNYGYTF. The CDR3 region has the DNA TGTGCCAGCAGCAGATCCACAGGGTACCAAAATAACTATGGCTACACCTTC.

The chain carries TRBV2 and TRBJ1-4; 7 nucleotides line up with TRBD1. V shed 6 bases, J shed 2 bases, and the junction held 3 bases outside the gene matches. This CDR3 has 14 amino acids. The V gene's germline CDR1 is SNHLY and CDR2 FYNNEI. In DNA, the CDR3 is TGTGCCAGCAGGCGGGGACAGACTAATGAAAAACTGTTTTTT. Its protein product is CASRRGQTNEKLFF.

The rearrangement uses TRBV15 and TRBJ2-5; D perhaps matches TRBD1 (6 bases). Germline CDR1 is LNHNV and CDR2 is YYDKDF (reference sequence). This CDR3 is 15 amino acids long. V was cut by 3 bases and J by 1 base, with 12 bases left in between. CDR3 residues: CATSRDNRAQETQYF. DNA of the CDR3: TGTGCCACCAGCAGGGATAACAGGGCCCAAGAGACCCAGTACTTC.

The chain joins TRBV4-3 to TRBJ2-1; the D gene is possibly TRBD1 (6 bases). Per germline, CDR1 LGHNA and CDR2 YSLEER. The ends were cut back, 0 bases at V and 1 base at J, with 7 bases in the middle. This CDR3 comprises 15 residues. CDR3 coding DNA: TGCGCCAGCAGCCAAGATGGACAGTCCTACAATGAGCAGTTCTTC. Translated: CASSQDGQSYNEQFF.

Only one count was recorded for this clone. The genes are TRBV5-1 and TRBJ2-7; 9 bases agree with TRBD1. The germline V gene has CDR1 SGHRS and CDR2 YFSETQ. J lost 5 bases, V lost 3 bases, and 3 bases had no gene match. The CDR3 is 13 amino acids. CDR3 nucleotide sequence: TGCGCCAGCAGCTACAGGGGGCGGGACGAGCAGTACTTC. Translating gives CASSYRGRDEQYF.

CDR3 sequence reads: CASSLDRGTDTQYF. The CDR3 nucleotides read TGTGCCAGCAGTTTGGACAGGGGCACAGATACGCAGTATTTT. The chain recombines TRBV27 with TRBJ2-3; 8 bases fit TRBD1. Trimming cost V 3 bases and J 1 base; bases outside gene matches: 0. Germline CDR1 reads MNHEY; CDR2 reads SMNVEV (reference sequence). The CDR3 runs 14 residues.

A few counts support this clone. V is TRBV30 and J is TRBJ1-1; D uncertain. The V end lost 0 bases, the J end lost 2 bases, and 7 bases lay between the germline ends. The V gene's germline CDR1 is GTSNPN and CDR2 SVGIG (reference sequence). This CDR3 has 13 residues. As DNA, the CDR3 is TGTGCCTGGAGTGTAGACACTAACACTGAAGCTTTCTTT. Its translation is CAWSVDTNTEAFF. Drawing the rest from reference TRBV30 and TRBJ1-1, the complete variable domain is SQTIHQWPATLVQPVGSPLSLECTVEGTSNPNLYWYRQAAGRGLQLLFYSVGIGQISSEVPQNLSASRPQDRQFILSSKKLLLSDSGFYLCAWSVDTNTEAFFGQGTRLTVV.

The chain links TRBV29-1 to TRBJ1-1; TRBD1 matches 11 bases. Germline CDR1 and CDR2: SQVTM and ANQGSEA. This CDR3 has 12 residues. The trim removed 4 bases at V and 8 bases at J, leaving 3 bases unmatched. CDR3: CSVGTGGEEAFF. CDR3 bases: TGCAGCGTTGGGACAGGGGGCGAAGAAGCTTTCTTT.

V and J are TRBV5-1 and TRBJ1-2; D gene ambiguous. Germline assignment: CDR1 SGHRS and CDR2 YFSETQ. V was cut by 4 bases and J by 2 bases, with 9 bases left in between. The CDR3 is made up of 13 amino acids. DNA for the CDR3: TGCGCCAGCAGCCCCGACAAAAACTATGGCTACACCTTC. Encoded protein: CASSPDKNYGYTF.

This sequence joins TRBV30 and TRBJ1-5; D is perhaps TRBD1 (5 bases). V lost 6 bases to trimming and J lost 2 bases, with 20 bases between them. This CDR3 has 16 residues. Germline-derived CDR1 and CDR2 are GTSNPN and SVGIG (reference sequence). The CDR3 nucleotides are TGTGCCTGTCACCACCTCGGGACTAAGGGCAATCAGCCCCAGCATTTT. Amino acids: CACHHLGTKGNQPQHF.

In DNA, the CDR3 is TGTGCCAGCGGAGACAGTCCGACCTACGAGCAGTACTTC. As protein: CASGDSPTYEQYF. This chain joins TRBV6-5 and TRBJ2-7; a weak D match, TRBD1 (5 bases). Germline CDR1 is MNHEY and CDR2 is SVGAGI. This CDR3 has 13 amino acids. V was cut by 8 bases and J by 2 bases, with 13 bases left in between.

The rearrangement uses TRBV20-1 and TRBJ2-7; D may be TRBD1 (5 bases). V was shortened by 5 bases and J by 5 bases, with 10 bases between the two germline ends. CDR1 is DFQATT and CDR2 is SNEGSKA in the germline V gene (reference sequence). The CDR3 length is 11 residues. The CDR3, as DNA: TGCAGTGCTCCCCAGGGAAACGAGCAGTACTTC. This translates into CSAPQGNEQYF.

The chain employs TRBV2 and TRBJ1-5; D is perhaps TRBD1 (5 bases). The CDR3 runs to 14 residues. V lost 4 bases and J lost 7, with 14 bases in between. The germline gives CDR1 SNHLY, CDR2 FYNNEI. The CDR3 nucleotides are TGTGCCAGCAGTGGTTTTAGGGGAGGGCAGCCCCAGCATTTT. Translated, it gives CASSGFRGGQPQHF.

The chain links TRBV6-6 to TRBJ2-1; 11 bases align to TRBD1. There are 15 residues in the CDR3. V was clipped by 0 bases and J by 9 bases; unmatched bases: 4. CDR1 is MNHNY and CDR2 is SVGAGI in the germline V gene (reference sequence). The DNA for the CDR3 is TGTGCCAGCAGTTACTCGGGACAGGGGGAGGGTGAGCAGTTCTTC. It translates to CASSYSGQGEGEQFF.

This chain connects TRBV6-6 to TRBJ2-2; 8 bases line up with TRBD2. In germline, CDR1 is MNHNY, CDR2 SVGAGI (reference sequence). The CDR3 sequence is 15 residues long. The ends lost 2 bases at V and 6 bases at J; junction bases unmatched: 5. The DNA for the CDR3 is TGTGCCAGCAGTTACGTCCGGGGGGGGGCCGGGGAGCTGTTTTTT. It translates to CASSYVRGGAGELFF.

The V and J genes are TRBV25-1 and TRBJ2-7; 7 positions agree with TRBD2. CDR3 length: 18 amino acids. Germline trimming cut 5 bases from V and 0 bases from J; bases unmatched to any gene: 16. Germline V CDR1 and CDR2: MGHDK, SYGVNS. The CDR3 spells CASSPIAGGGILSYEQYF. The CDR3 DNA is TGTGCCAGCAGTCCCATAGCGGGTGGAGGGATTCTCTCCTACGAGCAGTACTTC.

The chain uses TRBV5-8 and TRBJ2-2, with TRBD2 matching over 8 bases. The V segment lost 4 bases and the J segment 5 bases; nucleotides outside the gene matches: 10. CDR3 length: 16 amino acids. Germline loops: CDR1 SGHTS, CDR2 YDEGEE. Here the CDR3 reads CASSPGRGGRTGELFF. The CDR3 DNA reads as TGTGCCAGCAGCCCGGGGCGCGGGGGGCGAACCGGGGAGCTGTTTTTT.